A single T cell receptor (beta chain) is shown here with its context. The sample belongs to a study of identical twins. Per the germline V gene, CDR1 is DFQATT and CDR2 is SNEGSKA (reference sequence). The ends were cut back, 3 bases at V and 0 bases at J, with 12 bases in the middle. The CDR3 loop spans 14 amino acids. TCRdb called the 5' RACE reads again in MiXCR, with one record for every CDR3 protein. The data contain around 690,000 distinct CDR3 sequences, over 20% of them seen just once; the ten biggest clones take up about 4.5%. The sample was also reused in another study, on T cells expressing NK-cell markers. That paper notes: It was from sorted CD3+CD56+NKG2C+, CD3+CD56+NKG2C- and CD3+CD56-NKG2C+ T cells that TCR beta repertoires came.

The TCR was taken from a woman under 30 in good health. This chain connects TRBV20-1 to TRBJ2-7; D is undetermined. What was sequenced was PBMCs. CDR3: CSARVGKPSYEQYF. The CDR3, as DNA: TGCAGTGCTAGGGTAGGGAAACCCTCCTACGAGCAGTACTTC.